This TCR beta chain was obtained from a study of T cell repertoires in cytomegalovirus infection. Broader study findings: Summed frequency of public TCR beta families distinguished CMV carriers with the relevant HLA. HLA-C-restricted CMV clonotypes gave the most frequent clonotype in two of eight donors.

TCRdb independently ran MiXCR on the reads; one entry per CDR3 protein. Here the sample spans approximately 400,000 distinct CDR3 sequences, approximately 32% being singletons. The germline V gene encodes CDR1 DFQATT and CDR2 SNEGSKA (reference sequence). The CDR3 contains 14 residues. Trimming at V came to 1 base and at J to 3 bases, leaving 6 bases not matched to a gene. Details on this clonotype: The antigen is unknown.

Material: PBMCs. This chain connects TRBV20-1 to TRBJ2-7; 7 positions agree with TRBD1. This TCR came from a human donor in good health (CMV status not recorded). Some clones in this sample may be carry-over from other donors' samples. The CDR3 sequence is CSARVGAGGYEQYF. The CDR3 region has the DNA TGCAGTGCTAGAGTGGGTGCAGGGGGCTACGAGCAGTACTTC.